The 7 T cell receptor beta chains below were found in one sample sequenced in a study of OX40 agonist ivuxolimab in advanced cancers. Repertoires were generated with immunoSEQ multiplex PCR, while TCRdb's copy carries only in-frame clones and drops some. The repertoire has some 45,000 clones, approximately 91% of them found once; the top ten carry over 15%. The sample consisted of CD4+ or CD8+ T cells sorted from blood, taken in a trial of the OX40 agonist ivuxolimab. These receptors all come from an adult with an advanced solid tumor such as melanoma, head and neck, liver or kidney cancer.

This chain connects TRBV4-1 to TRBJ2-1; D uncertain. CDR3 length: 13 amino acids. V was cut by 1 base and J by 4 bases, with 5 bases left in between. Per the germline V gene, CDR1 is MGHRA and CDR2 is YSYEKL. The CDR3 coding sequence is TGCGCCAGCAGCCAAGGTTTTTACAATGAGCAGTTCTTC. This gives the protein CASSQGFYNEQFF.

The CDR3 region has the DNA TGTGCCAGCAGCCCCAGGGTTGAGGGCACCGGGGAGCTGTTTTTT. It encodes CASSPRVEGTGELFF. The rearrangement joins TRBV7-8 to TRBJ2-2; D assignment may be TRBD1 or TRBD2 (5 bases each). CDR1 SGHVS and CDR2 FQNEAQ come from the germline V gene. The germline V and J ends were trimmed by 5 bases and 4 bases, with 14 bases remaining between them. The CDR3 sequence is 15 residues long.

The V and J genes are TRBV7-8 and TRBJ2-1; 7 bases line up with TRBD2. Germline V CDR1 and CDR2: SGHVS, FQNEAQ. V gave up 6 bases and J gave up 9 bases; unmatched junction bases: 8. This CDR3 is built from 13 residues. CDR3 sequence: CASSSGLVSEQFF. The CDR3 nucleotides are TGTGCCAGCAGTTCCGGACTAGTCAGTGAGCAGTTCTTC.

The gene calls are TRBV5-8 and TRBJ1-1; D remains ambiguous. CDR3 length equals 12 residues. With 1 base removed from V and 5 bases from J, the gap between germline ends came to 6 bases. Germline CDR1 reads SGHTS; CDR2 reads YDEGEE. The CDR3 bases are TGTGCCAGCAGCTTGCTAGTGACTGAAGCTTTCTTT. This gives the protein CASSLLVTEAFF.

The rearrangement joins TRBV11-2 to TRBJ2-1; no reliable D call. CDR1 is SGHAT, CDR2 FQNNGV, per germline. The CDR3 is 13 residues long. Trimming took off 0 bases at V and 4 bases at J, with 4 bases between the two ends. In DNA, the CDR3 is TGTGCCAGCAGCTTAGAACAGTACAATGAGCAGTTCTTC. Translated, it gives CASSLEQYNEQFF.

The chain links TRBV5-3 to TRBJ2-5; TRBD2 is a possible D gene (6 bases). TRBV5-3 is an open reading frame, and its role is uncertain. The CDR3 runs 14 residues. V was pared by 0 bases and J by 4 bases, with 10 bases between. The CDR3 protein is CARSLARGGETQYF. The CDR3 nucleotides are TGTGCCAGAAGCTTGGCGAGGGGAGGAGAGACCCAGTACTTC.

The V and J genes are TRBV28 and TRBJ1-4; 8 bases match TRBD1. The V segment lost 0 bases and the J segment 7 bases; nucleotides outside the gene matches: 10. Germline V gives CDR1 MDHEN, CDR2 SYDVKM. The CDR3 covers 17 residues. CDR3 in amino acids: CASSLWDRESGGEKLFF. The CDR3 DNA reads as TGTGCCAGCAGTTTATGGGACAGGGAATCGGGAGGTGAAAAACTGTTTTTT.